Presented here are 20 T cell receptor beta chains from one specimen sequenced in a study of cytomegalovirus exposure and HLA in healthy donors. Use of 60 Vbeta and 13 Jbeta primers characterized the PCR. Using immunoSEQ multiplex PCR, the repertoire was profiled, and TCRdb retains in-frame clones only, with some absent. The sample's table shows around 130,000 clones. Input material: PBMCs. The source of these receptors is a woman in her fifties or sixties in good health and CMV-seronegative.

The chain combines TRBV6-4 with TRBJ2-3, with 10 bases aligning to TRBD2. CDR3 size: 15 residues. Germline-derived CDR1 and CDR2 are MRHNA and SNTAGT. V trimming: 0 bases; J trimming: 4 bases; junction bases outside the gene matches: 1. CDR3 bases: TGTGCCAGCAGTGACTCACTAGCGGGACCAGATACGCAGTATTTT. This sequence encodes CASSDSLAGPDTQYF.

The chain employs TRBV2 and TRBJ2-1; TRBD2 agrees at 12 bases. CDR3 length equals 14 residues. The ends lost 6 bases at V and 7 bases at J; junction bases unmatched: 4. Germline V gene lookup returns CDR1 SNHLY and CDR2 FYNNEI. CDR3 DNA sequence: TGTGCCAGCAGCACTAGCGGGGGGAGGAATGAGCAGTTCTTC. It yields the protein CASSTSGGRNEQFF. Variable domain in full (rest from reference TRBV2 and TRBJ2-1): EPEVTQTPSHQVTQMGQEVILRCVPISNHLYFYWYRQILGQKVEFLVSFYNNEISEKSEIFDDQFSVERPDGSNFTLKIRSTKLEDSAMYFCASSTSGGRNEQFFGPGTRLTVL.

The chain uses TRBV2 and TRBJ2-7; D might be TRBD2 (7 bases). CDR1 SNHLY and CDR2 FYNNEI come from the germline V gene. The germline V and J ends were trimmed by 7 bases and 3 bases, with 16 bases remaining between them. This CDR3 spans 14 amino acids. CDR3 region: CASNFAGALYEQYF. CDR3 in DNA: TGTGCCAGCAATTTTGCGGGGGCACTCTACGAGCAGTACTTC.

The J gene is TRBJ1-5, the V gene TRBV7-8, with a tentative D call TRBD1 (6 bases). CDR1 is SGHVS, CDR2 FQNEAQ, per germline. This CDR3 has 16 residues. The V end was cut by 5 bases, the J end by 5 bases, with 19 bases between. CDR3 coding DNA: TGTGCCAGCAGCCAACGGAGGACAGTTGATTATCAGCCCCAGCATTTT. Its translation: CASSQRRTVDYQPQHF. Together with reference TRBV7-8 and TRBJ1-5, the CDR3 gives the full variable domain: GAGVSQSPRYKVAKRGQDVALRCDPISGHVSLFWYQQALGQGPEFLTYFQNEAQLDKSGLPSDRFFAERPEGSVSTLKIQRTQQEDSAVYLCASSQRRTVDYQPQHFGDGTRLSIL.

V is TRBV6-4 and J is TRBJ1-6, with a weak D call TRBD1 (6 bases). Germline CDR1 MRHNA, CDR2 SNTAGT. Trimming stripped 8 bases from V and 5 bases from J, with 13 bases between. CDR3 length equals 14 residues. CDR3 loop: CASHSGTNNSPLHF. The CDR3 nucleotides are TGTGCCAGCCATTCCGGGACAAATAATTCACCCCTCCACTTT.

V is TRBV5-1 and J is TRBJ2-3, with D maybe TRBD1 (6 bases). CDR1 is SGHRS and CDR2 is YFSETQ in the germline V gene. The CDR3 runs 16 residues. With 4 bases removed from V and 2 bases from J, the gap between germline ends came to 17 bases. For the CDR3, the DNA is TGCGCCAGCAGCACCGACAGGCCGCAAGACACAGATACGCAGTATTTT. Encoded protein: CASSTDRPQDTDTQYF.

The chain links TRBV27 to TRBJ1-5, with D possibly matching TRBD1 (6 bases). CDR3 size: 16 residues. V lost 3 bases and J lost 2, with 14 bases in between. Germline-derived CDR1 and CDR2 are MNHEY and SMNVEV (reference sequence). The DNA for the CDR3 is TGTGCCAGCAGTTTTTTCGGGGGGCAAGGCAATCAGCCCCAGCATTTT. It translates to CASSFFGGQGNQPQHF.

The chain uses TRBV7-8 and TRBJ1-4; 9 bases align to TRBD1. CDR1 SGHVS and CDR2 FQNEAQ come from the germline V gene. The CDR3 contains 15 residues. The V gene end was trimmed by 1 base and the J gene end by 7 bases; junction bases not matched to a gene: 4. For the CDR3, the DNA is TGTGCCAGCAGCTTAGAGTGGACAGGGGCTGAAAAACTGTTTTTT. This sequence encodes CASSLEWTGAEKLFF.

The chain has TRBV10-2 and TRBJ1-6; unclear D gene. CDR3 length: 14 amino acids. Trimming removed 5 bases from V and 9 bases from J, with 14 bases in between. Germline V gene lookup returns CDR1 WSHSY and CDR2 SAAADI. DNA of the CDR3: TGCGCCAGCAGTCAGGACGCGGGTAGTTCACCCCTCCACTTT. Translated: CASSQDAGSSPLHF.

This chain joins TRBV19 and TRBJ2-7; 12 bases map to TRBD2. V lost 4 bases, J lost 7 bases, and 5 bases stayed unmatched. This CDR3 is built from 14 residues. Germline values: CDR1 LNHDA, CDR2 SQIVND (reference sequence). The CDR3 region is CASSTSGGALEQYF. The CDR3 DNA reads TGTGCCAGTAGTACTAGCGGGGGGGCCTTGGAGCAGTACTTC. Using reference TRBV19 and TRBJ2-7 for the parts outside the CDR3, the full variable domain is DGGITQSPKYLFRKEGQNVTLSCEQNLNHDAMYWYRQDPGQGLRLIYYSQIVNDFQKGDIAEGYSVSREKKESFPLTVTSAQKNPTAFYLCASSTSGGALEQYFGPGTRLTVT.

The chain couples TRBV7-3 to TRBJ2-7, with D possibly TRBD1 on 7 matching bases. V lost 5 bases to trimming and J lost 4 bases, with 18 bases between them. The CDR3 is 15 amino acids. CDR1 and CDR2 (germline): SGHTA, FQGTGA. The CDR3: CASSAWTGGNYEQYF. Written as DNA, the CDR3 is TGTGCCAGCAGCGCTTGGACAGGCGGGAATTACGAGCAGTACTTC.

V gene TRBV4-2 combines with J gene TRBJ1-2, with a weak D call TRBD1 (5 bases). The CDR3 has 16 amino acids. CDR1 and CDR2 (germline): LGHNA, YNFKEQ. V lost 4 bases and J 4 bases, leaving 19 bases between the germline ends. The CDR3 protein is CASSPNTGVQSYGYTF. In DNA form, the CDR3 reads TGTGCCAGCAGCCCCAATACAGGCGTCCAAAGCTATGGCTACACCTTC.

The gene calls are TRBV18 and TRBJ2-1; TRBD1 agrees at 9 bases. This CDR3 region has 16 residues. In germline, CDR1 is KGHSH, CDR2 LQKENI. V dropped 3 bases and J dropped 6; count of bases not matched to a gene: 9. CDR3 sequence (DNA): TGTGCCAGCTCACCTCCGACAGGGGGGATACTCAATGAGCAGTTCTTC. This translates into CASSPPTGGILNEQFF.

Here the CDR3 reads CASSLSRASPLHF. The CDR3, as DNA: TGTGCCAGCAGTTTATCGCGGGCTTCACCCCTCCACTTT. The chain has TRBV27 and TRBJ1-6; D gene unclear. Germline CDR1 MNHEY, CDR2 SMNVEV (reference sequence). The CDR3 is 13 residues long. Trimming took 0 bases from V and 9 from J, leaving 6 bases between them.

The chain links TRBV5-1 to TRBJ1-6; possible D gene TRBD1, 5 bases. Trimming pared 0 bases from V and 7 bases from J, leaving 11 bases between. Looked up from germline, CDR1 is SGHRS and CDR2 is YFSETQ. The CDR3 loop spans 15 amino acids. The DNA of the CDR3 is TGCGCCAGCAGCTTGGCCCTCCCAGGGAATTCACCCCTCCACTTT. It codes for CASSLALPGNSPLHF.

V gene TRBV19 combines with J gene TRBJ2-5; TRBD1 aligns across 8 bases. The CDR3 extends over 14 amino acids. V was clipped by 7 bases and J by 5 bases; unmatched bases: 9. Germline-derived CDR1 and CDR2 are LNHDA and SQIVND (reference sequence). The CDR3 nucleotides read TGTGCCAGTAACCCGACAGGGGAGACTGAGACCCAGTACTTC. Translated: CASNPTGETETQYF.

The J gene is TRBJ2-7, the V gene TRBV6-5; TRBD2 is a possible D gene (6 bases). V lost 5 bases, J lost 2 bases, and 10 bases lay in between. The CDR3 has 13 residues. The V gene's germline CDR1 is MNHEY and CDR2 SVGAGI. The CDR3 DNA reads as TGTGCCAGCAGTCCGGGACTGACCTACGAGCAGTACTTC. Its translation is CASSPGLTYEQYF.

Here the CDR3 reads CAISMHGQGGSLFEKLFF. The CDR3 bases are TGTGCCATCTCGATGCATGGCCAGGGAGGGTCTTTATTTGAAAAACTGTTTTTT. The V call is TRBV28, the J call TRBJ1-4, with D possibly matching TRBD1 (5 bases). The CDR3 loop spans 18 amino acids. Trimming took 10 bases from V and 7 from J, leaving 31 bases between them. CDR1 and CDR2 from the germline V gene are MDHEN and SYDVKM.

The chain recombines TRBV5-4 with TRBJ2-7, with D perhaps matching TRBD1 (5 bases). Germline V gene data show CDR1 as SGHNT and CDR2 as YYREEE (reference sequence). Between the trimmed V and J ends, which lost 0 bases and 2 bases, there was a span of 6 bases. The CDR3 runs to 13 residues. CDR3 loop: CASSLAGPYEQYF. Written as DNA, the CDR3 is TGTGCCAGCAGCTTGGCAGGGCCCTACGAGCAGTACTTC.

The chain's CDR3 is CASSLTGLDEQYF. CDR3 DNA: TGTGCCAGCAGCTTAACCGGACTGGACGAGCAGTACTTC. The V call is TRBV7-3, the J call TRBJ2-5; a possible D gene is TRBD2 (5 bases). The DNA end lines up better with TRBJ2-7; the J call may be wrong. CDR1 and CDR2 from the germline V gene are SGHTA and FQGTGA. CDR3 size: 13 residues.